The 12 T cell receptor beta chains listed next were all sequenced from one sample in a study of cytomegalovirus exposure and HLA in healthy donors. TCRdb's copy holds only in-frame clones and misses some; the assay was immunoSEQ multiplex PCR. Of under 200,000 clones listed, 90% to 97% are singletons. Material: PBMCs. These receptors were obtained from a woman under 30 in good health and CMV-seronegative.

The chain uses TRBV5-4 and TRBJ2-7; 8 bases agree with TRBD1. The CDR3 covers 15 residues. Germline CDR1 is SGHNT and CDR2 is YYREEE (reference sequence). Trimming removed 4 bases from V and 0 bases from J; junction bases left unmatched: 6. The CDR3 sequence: CASSIRTGPSYEQYF. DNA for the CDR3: TGTGCCAGCAGCATAAGGACAGGGCCCTCCTACGAGCAGTACTTC.

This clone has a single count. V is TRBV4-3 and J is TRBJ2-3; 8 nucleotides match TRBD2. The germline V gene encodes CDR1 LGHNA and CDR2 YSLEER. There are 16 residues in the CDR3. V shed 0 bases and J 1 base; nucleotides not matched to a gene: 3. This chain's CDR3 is CASSQDSRGGTDTQYF. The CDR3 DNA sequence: TGCGCCAGCAGCCAAGACTCGCGGGGGGGCACAGATACGCAGTATTTT.

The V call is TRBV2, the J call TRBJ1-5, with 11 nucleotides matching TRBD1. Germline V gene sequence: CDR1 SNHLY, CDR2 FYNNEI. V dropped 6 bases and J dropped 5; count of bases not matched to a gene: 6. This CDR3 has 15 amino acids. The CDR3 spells CASRHGQGAYQPQHF. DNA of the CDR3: TGTGCCAGCAGGCACGGACAGGGGGCTTATCAGCCCCAGCATTTT.

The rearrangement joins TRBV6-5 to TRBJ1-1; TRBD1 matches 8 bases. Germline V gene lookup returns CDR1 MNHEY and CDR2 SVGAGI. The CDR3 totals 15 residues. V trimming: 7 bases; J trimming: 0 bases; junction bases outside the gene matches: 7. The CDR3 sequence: CASIPDRDMNTEAFF. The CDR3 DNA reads TGTGCCAGCATTCCGGACAGGGACATGAACACTGAAGCTTTCTTT.

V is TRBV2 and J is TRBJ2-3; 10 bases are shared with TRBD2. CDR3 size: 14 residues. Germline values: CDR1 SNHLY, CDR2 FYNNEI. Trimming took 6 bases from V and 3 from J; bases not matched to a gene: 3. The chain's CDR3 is CASRLAGRTDTQYF. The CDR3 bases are TGTGCCAGCAGACTAGCGGGGAGAACAGATACGCAGTATTTT.

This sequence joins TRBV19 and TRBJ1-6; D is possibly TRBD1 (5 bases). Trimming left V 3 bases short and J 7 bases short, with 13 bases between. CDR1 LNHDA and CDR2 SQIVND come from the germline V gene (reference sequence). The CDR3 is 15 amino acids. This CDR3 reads CASSILRDTNSPLHF. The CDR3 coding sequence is TGTGCCAGTAGTATTCTCAGGGATACAAATTCACCCCTCCACTTT.

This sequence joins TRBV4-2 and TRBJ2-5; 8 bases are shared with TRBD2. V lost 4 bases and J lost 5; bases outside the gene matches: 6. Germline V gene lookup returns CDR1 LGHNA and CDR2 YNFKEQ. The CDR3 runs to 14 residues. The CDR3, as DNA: TGTGCCAGCAGCCCCGAGCGGGGGAGGGAGACCCAGTACTTC. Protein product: CASSPERGRETQYF.

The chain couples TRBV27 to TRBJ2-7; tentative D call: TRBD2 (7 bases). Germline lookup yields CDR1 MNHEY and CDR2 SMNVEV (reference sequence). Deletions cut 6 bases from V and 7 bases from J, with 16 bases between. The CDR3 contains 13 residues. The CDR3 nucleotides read TGTGCCAGCAGGGCGGGGGCCAAACCGGAGCAGTACTTC. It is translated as CASRAGAKPEQYF.

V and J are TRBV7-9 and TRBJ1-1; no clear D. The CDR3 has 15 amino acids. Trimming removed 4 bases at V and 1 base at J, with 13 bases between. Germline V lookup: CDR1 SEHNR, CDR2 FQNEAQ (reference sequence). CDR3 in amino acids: CASSSGSTGNTEAFF. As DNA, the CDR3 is TGTGCCAGCAGCTCGGGGTCTACGGGGAACACTGAAGCTTTCTTT.

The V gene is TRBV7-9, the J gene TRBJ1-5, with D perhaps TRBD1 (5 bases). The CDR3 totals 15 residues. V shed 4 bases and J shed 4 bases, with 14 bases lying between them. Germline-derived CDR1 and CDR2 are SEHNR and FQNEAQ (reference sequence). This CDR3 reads CASSSDGGGNQPQHF. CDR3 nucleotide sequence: TGTGCCAGCAGCTCAGATGGTGGGGGGAATCAGCCCCAGCATTTT.

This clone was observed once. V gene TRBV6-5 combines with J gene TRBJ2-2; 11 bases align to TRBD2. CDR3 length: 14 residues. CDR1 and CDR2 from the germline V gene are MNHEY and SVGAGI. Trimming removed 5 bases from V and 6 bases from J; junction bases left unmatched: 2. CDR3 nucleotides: TGTGCCAGCAGTACACTAGCGGGGGCCGGGGAGCTGTTTTTT. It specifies CASSTLAGAGELFF.

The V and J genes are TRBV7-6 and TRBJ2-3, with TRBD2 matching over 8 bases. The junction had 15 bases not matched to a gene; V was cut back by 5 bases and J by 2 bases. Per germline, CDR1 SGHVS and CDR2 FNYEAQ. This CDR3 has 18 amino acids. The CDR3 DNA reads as TGTGCCAGCAGCCCAACCTCGAAACGGGGGGGCCACACAGATACGCAGTATTTT. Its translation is CASSPTSKRGGHTDTQYF.